This entry lists 26 T cell receptor beta chains sequenced from one sample in a study of metastatic and nonmetastatic thyroid tumors. Nobody among the patients had been given any treatment before thyroid surgery. TCRdb reprocessed the PCR reads via MiXCR. The sample has about 20,000 clones; roughly 12% are singletons. What was sequenced was blood. The receptors originated from a female donor with papillary thyroid cancer or a benign thyroid nodule (not recorded which). Some clones in this sample may be carry-over from other donors' samples.

A few counts support this clone. J is TRBJ1-2 and V is TRBV28; tentative D call: TRBD1 (5 bases). Germline loops: CDR1 MDHEN, CDR2 SYDVKM. CDR3 length: 13 amino acids. Trimming shortened V by 7 bases and J by 4 bases, and 13 bases separated the two germline ends. CDR3 region: CASTLGGPYGYTF. CDR3 bases: TGTGCCAGCACCCTCGGGGGACCCTATGGCTACACCTTC.

In this sample, this clone turned up many times. The chain carries TRBV25-1 and TRBJ2-4; D is perhaps TRBD1 (6 bases). CDR1 MGHDK and CDR2 SYGVNS come from the germline V gene. The CDR3 extends over 13 amino acids. The V end lost 2 bases, the J end lost 7 bases, and 9 bases lay between the germline ends. CDR3 nucleotides: TGTGCCAGCAGTGAAGGCAGGGGTAACATTCAGTACTTC. This translates into CASSEGRGNIQYF.

This clone has at least ten counts. J is TRBJ1-6 and V is TRBV7-9; D is unresolved. There are 13 residues in the CDR3. V was clipped by 1 base and J by 9 bases, with 7 bases between them. Germline assignment: CDR1 SEHNR and CDR2 FQNEAQ (reference sequence). CDR3 nucleotide sequence: TGTGCCAGCAGCTTAGGGTCCAGTTCACCCCTCCACTTT. Its protein is CASSLGSSSPLHF.

The chain carries TRBV5-1 and TRBJ2-2; tentatively, D is TRBD1 or TRBD2 (5 bases each). Deletions cut 5 bases from V and 5 bases from J, with 16 bases between. Per germline, CDR1 SGHRS and CDR2 YFSETQ. The CDR3 covers 15 residues. CDR3 coding DNA: TGCGCCAGCAGACTACCGGGACGAGGAACCGGGGAGCTGTTTTTT. Protein: CASRLPGRGTGELFF.

This clone was seen repeatedly, ten times or more. This chain connects TRBV7-2 to TRBJ1-1, with D hard to call. The CDR3 sequence is 14 residues long. Germline CDR1 SGHTA, CDR2 FQGNSA. V was shortened by 5 bases and J by 1 base, with 11 bases between the two germline ends. The CDR3, as DNA: TGTGCCAGCAGCCGTGGGTCGGGGAACACTGAAGCTTTCTTT. This translates into CASSRGSGNTEAFF. The full variable domain, rest sourced from reference TRBV7-2 and TRBJ1-1, is GAGVSQSPSNKVTEKGKDVELRCDPISGHTALYWYRQSLGQGLEFLIYFQGNSAPDKSGLPSDRFSAERTGGSVSTLTIQRTQQEDSAVYLCASSRGSGNTEAFFGQGTRLTVV.

This clone showed up just a few times. This rearrangement joins TRBV12-3 or TRBV12-4 to TRBJ1-6; the match to TRBD1 covers 10 bases. The CDR3 spans 16 residues. The junction had 11 bases not matched to a gene; V was cut back by 6 bases and J by 9 bases. CDR3 residues: CASSHRTGGSTSPLHF. The CDR3 DNA reads TGTGCCAGCAGCCATCGGACAGGGGGAAGTACTTCACCCCTCCACTTT.

Many counts were recorded for this clone. The chain combines TRBV5-1 with TRBJ1-3; D is ambiguous. V lost 1 base to trimming and J lost 0 bases, with 11 bases between them. The CDR3 is 16 residues long. Germline-derived CDR1 and CDR2 are SGHRS and YFSETQ. CDR3 amino acids: CASSLLARNSGNTIYF. In DNA, the CDR3 is TGCGCCAGCAGCTTGCTCGCCAGAAACTCTGGAAACACCATATATTTT.

Many counts were recorded for this clone. As DNA, the CDR3 is TGTGCCAGCAGCTCCGACCTGTACGAGCAGTACTTC. This translates into CASSSDLYEQYF. The chain has TRBV7-2 and TRBJ2-7; no definite D call. The V and J ends lost 4 bases and 4 bases respectively, with 8 bases between them. In germline, CDR1 is SGHTA, CDR2 FQGNSA. CDR3 length: 12 residues.

This clone was observed many times. The chain couples TRBV4-1 to TRBJ1-2; 12 bases are a match to TRBD1. Germline values: CDR1 MGHRA, CDR2 YSYEKL. V lost 5 bases and J lost 3; bases outside the gene matches: 10. The CDR3 has 17 residues. CDR3 in DNA: TGCGCCAGCAGCGAAGGTTCCGGGACAGGGGGCGACTATGGCTACACCTTC. The encoded protein is CASSEGSGTGGDYGYTF.

This clone was seen repeatedly, ten times or more. This chain connects TRBV12-3 or TRBV12-4 to TRBJ2-1; 10 bases are a match to TRBD2. CDR3 length: 14 amino acids. V lost 6 bases and J lost 6; bases outside the gene matches: 5. The CDR3 spells CASSRTSGLNEQFF. The CDR3 DNA follows: TGTGCCAGCAGCCGGACTAGCGGACTCAATGAGCAGTTCTTC.

This clone was counted between two and nine times. This sequence joins TRBV15 and TRBJ2-1; D could derive from TRBD1 or TRBD2 (6 bases each). This CDR3 region has 19 residues. The germline gives CDR1 LNHNV, CDR2 YYDKDF (reference sequence). V dropped 4 bases and J dropped 7 bases, with 29 bases sitting between them. CDR3 nucleotides: TGTGCCACCAGCAAACAGGGTGGCGGGACTTTAGAGGGAGAGAATGAGCAGTTCTTC. Amino acid sequence: CATSKQGGGTLEGENEQFF. Full variable domain (missing parts from reference TRBV15 and TRBJ2-1): DAMVIQNPRYQVTQFGKPVTLSCSQTLNHNVMYWYQQKSSQAPKLLFHYYDKDFNNEADTPDNFQSRRPNTSFCFLDIRSPGLGDTAMYLCATSKQGGGTLEGENEQFFGPGTRLTVL.

This clone was recorded many times. The rearrangement joins TRBV3-1 to TRBJ1-4; D is uncertain. There are 14 residues in the CDR3. V shed 4 bases and J shed 7 bases, with 13 bases lying between them. The germline V gene encodes CDR1 LGHDT and CDR2 YNNKEL (reference sequence). In DNA, the CDR3 is TGTGCCAGCAGCCCCGAGACCCCTGGTGAAAAACTGTTTTTT. Its translation: CASSPETPGEKLFF.

In this sample, this clone turned up many times. V gene TRBV20-1 combines with J gene TRBJ1-5; TRBD1 aligns across 11 bases. V was pared by 2 bases and J by 4 bases, with 16 bases of the junction left unmatched. The CDR3 is made up of 19 amino acids. CDR1 and CDR2 from the germline V gene are DFQATT and SNEGSKA (reference sequence). The CDR3 bases are TGCAGTGCTAGAACGATCGAGCCGGGACAGGGGGATTATAATCAGCCCCAGCATTTT. It translates to CSARTIEPGQGDYNQPQHF.

This clone has at least ten counts. This chain uses TRBV12-3 or TRBV12-4 with TRBJ2-1; the match to TRBD2 covers 11 bases. The CDR3 has 15 residues. V lost 6 bases and J lost 6; bases outside the gene matches: 7. CDR3 region: CASSPLAGVVNEQFF. The CDR3 DNA sequence: TGTGCCAGCAGCCCACTAGCGGGAGTGGTCAATGAGCAGTTCTTC.

By share, this clone counts as medium-sized (0.01 to 0.1%). The chain has TRBV6-1 and TRBJ2-7; 8 bases align to TRBD2. This CDR3 is built from 15 residues. Germline V gene lookup returns CDR1 MNHNS and CDR2 SASEGT. J lost 5 bases, V lost 3 bases, and 9 bases had no gene match. CDR3 sequence: CASSDSAGGYHEQYF. The CDR3, as DNA: TGTGCCAGCAGTGATTCGGCGGGAGGTTACCACGAGCAGTACTTC.

The table lists this clone with a few counts. A read error may account for a junction end that differs from germline. The rearrangement uses TRBV10-3 and TRBJ2-5; D is possibly TRBD2 (5 bases). Per the germline V gene, CDR1 is ENHRY and CDR2 is SYGVKD. The CDR3 is made up of 13 amino acids. As DNA, the CDR3 is TGTGCCATCAGTGGAGCGGAAGGCGAGACGCAGCACTTC. It codes for CAISGAEGETQHF.

The table lists this clone with many counts. V and J are TRBV3-1 and TRBJ2-2; D possibly matches TRBD1 or TRBD2 (5 bases each). The CDR3 runs to 16 residues. CDR1 is LGHDT, CDR2 YNNKEL, per germline (reference sequence). With 5 bases removed from V and 1 base from J, the gap between germline ends came to 14 bases. CDR3 sequence: CASSSRDARNTGELFF. Written as DNA, the CDR3 is TGTGCCAGCAGCTCCCGGGACGCCCGGAACACCGGGGAGCTGTTTTTT.

This clone was found many times. The J gene is TRBJ2-7, the V gene TRBV3-1, with 7 bases lining up with TRBD2. V lost 0 bases, J lost 2 bases, and 4 bases stayed unmatched. The length of the CDR3 is 15 residues. The germline CDR1 and CDR2 sequences are LGHDT and YNNKEL (reference sequence). CDR3 loop: CASSQDGGRAYEQYF. The DNA of the CDR3 is TGTGCCAGCAGCCAAGACGGGGGGAGAGCCTACGAGCAGTACTTC.

This clone is medium-sized in the sample. Within the sample, other DNA sequences also encode this same CDR3. The rearrangement uses TRBV12-3 or TRBV12-4 and TRBJ2-2, with 7 bases identical to TRBD2. V shed 5 bases, J shed 4 bases, and the junction held 7 bases outside the gene matches. The CDR3 loop spans 15 amino acids. CDR3 nucleotides: TGTGCCAGCAGTCCGGGACCGGGGGGCACCGGGGAGCTGTTTTTT. Its protein is CASSPGPGGTGELFF.

By share, this clone ranks as medium-sized. The V and J genes are TRBV19 and TRBJ2-7, with D tentatively TRBD2 (5 bases). The germline gives CDR1 LNHDA, CDR2 SQIVND (reference sequence). Trimming took off 7 bases at V and 7 bases at J, with 20 bases between the two ends. The length of the CDR3 is 14 residues. CDR3 in amino acids: CASTPDRTSGEQYF. In nucleotides, the CDR3 is TGTGCCAGTACCCCGGACCGGACCTCGGGGGAGCAGTACTTC.

This clone has ten or more counts. The V call is TRBV20-1, the J call TRBJ2-5, with 9 bases lining up with TRBD2. V lost 6 bases and J lost 5; bases outside the gene matches: 10. CDR3 length equals 14 residues. Germline V gives CDR1 DFQATT, CDR2 SNEGSKA (reference sequence). CDR3 region: CSAPSGNRLETQYF. CDR3 in DNA: TGCAGTGCGCCTAGCGGGAATAGGTTGGAGACCCAGTACTTC.

This clone was seen ten or more times. The chain is built from TRBV5-6 and TRBJ1-1; no clear D gene. V was trimmed by 2 bases and J by 6 bases, leaving 11 bases between them. Germline CDR1 is SGHDT and CDR2 is YYEEEE. The CDR3 is made up of 13 amino acids. The CDR3 protein is CASSFQGSAEAFF. The CDR3 DNA sequence: TGTGCCAGCAGCTTTCAAGGGTCTGCTGAAGCTTTCTTT.

This clone has only a few counts. A read error is possible here, since a much larger clone lies one base away. This chain connects TRBV19 to TRBJ1-2, with D perhaps matching TRBD1 (6 bases). CDR3 length: 15 residues. CDR1 is LNHDA, CDR2 SQIVND, per germline (reference sequence). The CDR3 region is CASNISARRGNGYTF. CDR3 bases: TGTGCCAGTAATATATCCGCAAGAAGGGGGAATGGCTACACCTTC. Based on the CDR3 plus reference TRBV19 and TRBJ1-2, the full variable domain is DGGITQSPKYLFRKEGQNVTLSCEQNLNHDAMYWYRQDPGQGLRLIYYSQIVNDFQKGDIAEGYSVSREKKESFPLTVTSAQKNPTAFYLCASNISARRGNGYTFGSGTRLTVV.

By frequency in the sample, this clone is medium-sized. The same CDR3 can be traced to other DNA sequences in this sample. V is TRBV6-1 and J is TRBJ2-7, with D possibly TRBD1 on 5 matching bases. The CDR3 loop spans 15 amino acids. Trimming removed 4 bases at V and 3 bases at J, with 16 bases between. Germline loops: CDR1 MNHNS, CDR2 SASEGT. The CDR3 sequence: CASSATGDPFYEQYF. The CDR3 DNA reads TGTGCCAGCAGTGCTACAGGAGACCCTTTCTACGAGCAGTACTTC.

Ten or more counts support this clone. The V call is TRBV10-1, the J call TRBJ2-1; TRBD1 matches 8 bases. The J segment lost 7 bases and the V segment lost 8 bases, leaving 7 bases of the junction unmatched. The CDR3 length is 13 residues. In germline, CDR1 is WNHNN, CDR2 SYGVQD (reference sequence). CDR3 residues: CASSRTGKNEQFF. The CDR3, as DNA: TGCGCCAGCTCCCGGACAGGGAAGAATGAGCAGTTCTTC.

This sequence joins TRBV5-4 and TRBJ2-2; a weak D match, TRBD2 (5 bases). Germline V lookup: CDR1 SGHNT, CDR2 YYREEE (reference sequence). This CDR3 is 14 amino acids long. V was pared by 5 bases and J by 6 bases, with 14 bases between. CDR3 sequence reads: CASRPGGLAGELFF. The CDR3 nucleotides read TGTGCCAGCAGGCCAGGCGGGCTGGCCGGGGAGCTGTTTTTT.